These T cell receptor beta chains were read from a single sample in a study of CD8 T cells in Susac syndrome. Each CDR3 protein gets one entry after TCRdb re-called the immunoSEQ multiplex PCR reads with MiXCR. This sample has under 200,000 distinct CDR3 sequences, with around 94% found just once. The sample comprised CD4+ T cells from PBMCs. These TCRs come from a human donor in good health. CDR3s include the opening cysteine and the closing phenylalanine or tryptophan. D genes are given only for firm matches. Clone size, where shown, is once, few, many, or a class for clones that have expanded.

v_call: TRBV20-1; j_call: TRBJ2-3; d_call: NA; clone_size: NA; cdr3_nt: TGCAGTGTTGTCAGGGACGCAGATACGCAGTATTTT; cdr3_aa: CSVVRDADTQYF
v_call: TRBV11-2; j_call: TRBJ2-7; d_call: NA; clone_size: NA; cdr3_nt: TGTGCCAGCAGCTTAGTAACAGGGAAGACCTACGAGCAGTACTTC; cdr3_aa: CASSLVTGKTYEQYF
v_call: TRBV5-6; j_call: TRBJ2-7; d_call: NA; clone_size: NA; cdr3_nt: TGTGCCAGCAGCTTGCGGGACGGTGGCTCCTACGAGCAGTACTTC; cdr3_aa: CASSLRDGGSYEQYF
v_call: TRBV19; j_call: TRBJ1-1; d_call: NA; clone_size: NA; cdr3_nt: TGTGCCAGTAGTCTCCGTGGAGCCTCTGAAGCTTTCTTT; cdr3_aa: CASSLRGASEAFF
v_call: TRBV24-1; j_call: TRBJ2-5; d_call: TRBD2; clone_size: NA; cdr3_nt: TGTGCCACCAGTGAAGGAGCGGGGGGATCCCAAGAGACCCAGTACTTC; cdr3_aa: CATSEGAGGSQETQYF
v_call: TRBV5-1; j_call: TRBJ2-7; d_call: NA; clone_size: NA; cdr3_nt: TGCGCCAGCAGCGGGGGGCTAGGGGAGCAGTACTTC; cdr3_aa: CASSGGLGEQYF
v_call: TRBV5-1; j_call: TRBJ2-3; d_call: TRBD1; clone_size: NA; cdr3_nt: TGCGCCAGCAGCACAACAGGGGCAGATACGCAGTATTTT; cdr3_aa: CASSTTGADTQYF
v_call: TRBV29-1; j_call: TRBJ2-5; d_call: NA; clone_size: NA; cdr3_nt: TGCAGCGTTGAACAAAGCGGAGAGACCCAGTACTTC; cdr3_aa: CSVEQSGETQYF
v_call: TRBV12-3/TRBV12-4; j_call: TRBJ1-1; d_call: TRBD1; clone_size: NA; cdr3_nt: TGTGCCAGCTGCCGGGGGACAGCGAACACTGAAGCTTTCTTT; cdr3_aa: CASCRGTANTEAFF
v_call: TRBV25-1; j_call: TRBJ1-2; d_call: NA; clone_size: NA; cdr3_nt: TGTGCCAGCAGCGCCACTGGCGGCTACACCTTC; cdr3_aa: CASSATGGYTF
v_call: TRBV4-3; j_call: TRBJ1-6; d_call: TRBD1; clone_size: NA; cdr3_nt: TGCGCCAGCAGCCAGGCTACAGGGGGCTCCCTCCACTTT; cdr3_aa: CASSQATGGSLHF
v_call: TRBV29-1; j_call: TRBJ2-7; d_call: NA; clone_size: NA; cdr3_nt: TGCAGCGTTGAGGGTACAGCTAGCTACGAGCAGTACTTC; cdr3_aa: CSVEGTASYEQYF
v_call: TRBV9; j_call: TRBJ2-1; d_call: NA; clone_size: NA; cdr3_nt: TGTGCCAGCAGCCCACGGGATTCTAGGCACCACAATGAGCAGTTCTTC; cdr3_aa: CASSPRDSRHHNEQFF
v_call: TRBV7-9; j_call: TRBJ1-2; d_call: TRBD1; clone_size: NA; cdr3_nt: TGTGCCAGCAGCCCTACTACTGACAGGGAAGGCTACACCTTC; cdr3_aa: CASSPTTDREGYTF
v_call: TRBV1; j_call: TRBJ2-5; d_call: NA; clone_size: NA; cdr3_nt: TGCACCAGCAGCCAAGATCGGACTAGCGGGGGCCAAGAGACCCAGTACTTC; cdr3_aa: CTSSQDRTSGGQETQYF
v_call: TRBV28; j_call: TRBJ2-7; d_call: TRBD1; clone_size: NA; cdr3_nt: TGTGCCAGCAGTTGGGACAGGGGGCAGGAGCAGTACTTC; cdr3_aa: CASSWDRGQEQYF
v_call: TRBV9; j_call: TRBJ2-1; d_call: NA; clone_size: NA; cdr3_nt: TGTGCCAGCAGCCGGACCTCAGCGCCGTCCTACAATGAGCAGTTCTTC; cdr3_aa: CASSRTSAPSYNEQFF
v_call: TRBV30; j_call: TRBJ1-1; d_call: TRBD1; clone_size: NA; cdr3_nt: TGTGCCTGTCGGGGGACAGGGGAGTCCGAAGCTTTCTTT; cdr3_aa: CACRGTGESEAFF
v_call: TRBV2; j_call: TRBJ1-2; d_call: NA; clone_size: NA; cdr3_nt: TGTGCCAGCAGGATTAACCCAGGGGACGGCTACACCTTC; cdr3_aa: CASRINPGDGYTF
v_call: TRBV11-2; j_call: TRBJ2-7; d_call: TRBD1; clone_size: NA; cdr3_nt: TGTGCCAGCAGCAGAGGACAGGGACCCTCCTACGAGCAGTACTTC; cdr3_aa: CASSRGQGPSYEQYF
v_call: TRBV29-1; j_call: TRBJ1-3; d_call: NA; clone_size: NA; cdr3_nt: TGCAGCGTTGCCTGGGGGGGCCCCTCTGGAAACACCATATATTTT; cdr3_aa: CSVAWGGPSGNTIYF
v_call: TRBV5-1; j_call: TRBJ1-1; d_call: NA; clone_size: NA; cdr3_nt: TGCGCCAGCAGCGTGGGGGCCTTCGCTGAAGCTTTCTTT; cdr3_aa: CASSVGAFAEAFF
v_call: TRBV20-1; j_call: TRBJ2-7; d_call: NA; clone_size: NA; cdr3_nt: TGCAGTGCTCCTAAGTCGGGGGGCGGCTACGAGCAGTACTTC; cdr3_aa: CSAPKSGGGYEQYF
v_call: TRBV29-1; j_call: TRBJ2-1; d_call: NA; clone_size: NA; cdr3_nt: TGCAGCGTTGCCCTCCTGCGTAATGAGGGTGAGCAGTTCTTC; cdr3_aa: CSVALLRNEGEQFF
v_call: TRBV4-1; j_call: TRBJ2-5; d_call: NA; clone_size: once; cdr3_nt: TGCGCCAGCAGCCTTCGGGACTACCAAGAGACCCAGTACTTC; cdr3_aa: CASSLRDYQETQYF
v_call: TRBV20-1; j_call: TRBJ2-3; d_call: TRBD2; clone_size: NA; cdr3_nt: TGCAGTGCTAGGAGGCGGGGGGGCACAGATACGCAGTATTTT; cdr3_aa: CSARRRGGTDTQYF
v_call: TRBV7-9; j_call: TRBJ1-1; d_call: NA; clone_size: NA; cdr3_nt: TGTGCCAGCAGAGCTACAGGGCTCTCCACTGAAGCTTTCTTT; cdr3_aa: CASRATGLSTEAFF
v_call: TRBV4-3; j_call: TRBJ1-6; d_call: NA; clone_size: once; cdr3_nt: TGCGCCAGCAGCCAAGACCCTCTTCGGAGGGGAAATTCACCCCTCCACTTT; cdr3_aa: CASSQDPLRRGNSPLHF
v_call: TRBV20-1; j_call: TRBJ2-7; d_call: NA; clone_size: NA; cdr3_nt: TGCAGTGCTAGAGAGGCAGGGGGGACCTACGAGCAGTACTTC; cdr3_aa: CSAREAGGTYEQYF
v_call: TRBV25-1; j_call: TRBJ2-5; d_call: NA; clone_size: NA; cdr3_nt: TGTGCCAGCAGTGAATATGGGGAAGGGAAAGAGACCCAGTACTTC; cdr3_aa: CASSEYGEGKETQYF
v_call: TRBV2; j_call: TRBJ2-5; d_call: TRBD2; clone_size: NA; cdr3_nt: TGTGCCAGCAGTGAAGGGACTAGCGGATTAGAGACCCAGTACTTC; cdr3_aa: CASSEGTSGLETQYF
v_call: TRBV6-5; j_call: TRBJ2-7; d_call: NA; clone_size: NA; cdr3_nt: TGTGCCAGCAGTTCCCCGACCAAGGCCTACGAGCAGTACTTC; cdr3_aa: CASSSPTKAYEQYF
v_call: TRBV24-1; j_call: TRBJ1-2; d_call: NA; clone_size: NA; cdr3_nt: TGTGCCACCTGGGGAAAGTATTACACCTTC; cdr3_aa: CATWGKYYTF
v_call: TRBV3-1; j_call: TRBJ1-6; d_call: NA; clone_size: NA; cdr3_nt: TGTGCCAGCAGCCAAGCGCAGGGCAGAGGTTCACCCCTCCACTTT; cdr3_aa: CASSQAQGRGSPLHF
v_call: TRBV7-2; j_call: TRBJ2-3; d_call: NA; clone_size: NA; cdr3_nt: TGTGCCAGCAGCTTGATTGCGAGCACAGATACGCAGTATTTT; cdr3_aa: CASSLIASTDTQYF
v_call: TRBV2; j_call: TRBJ2-6; d_call: NA; clone_size: NA; cdr3_nt: TGTGCCAGCACCCCTGGGGCCAACGTCCTGACTTTC; cdr3_aa: CASTPGANVLTF
v_call: TRBV7-2; j_call: TRBJ2-7; d_call: TRBD1; clone_size: NA; cdr3_nt: TGTGCCAGCAGCTACGACAGGGACGAGCAGTACTTC; cdr3_aa: CASSYDRDEQYF
v_call: TRBV27; j_call: TRBJ2-5; d_call: NA; clone_size: NA; cdr3_nt: TGTGCCAGCAGTCAACCGGGACAAAAACAAGAGACCCAGTACTTC; cdr3_aa: CASSQPGQKQETQYF
v_call: TRBV6-2/TRBV6-3; j_call: TRBJ2-1; d_call: TRBD1; clone_size: NA; cdr3_nt: TGTGCCAGCAGTTTTCAAACAGGGGTTGGGGTAAGGGTGCAGTTCTTC; cdr3_aa: CASSFQTGVGVRVQFF
v_call: TRBV28; j_call: TRBJ1-5; d_call: TRBD1; clone_size: NA; cdr3_nt: TGTGCCAGCAGGACCGGGACAGGGGGGAGTCAGCCCCAGCATTTT; cdr3_aa: CASRTGTGGSQPQHF
v_call: TRBV5-6; j_call: TRBJ2-5; d_call: TRBD2; clone_size: NA; cdr3_nt: TGTGCCAGCAGCTCAGGTCTAGCGGGGTGGGAGACCCAGTACTTC; cdr3_aa: CASSSGLAGWETQYF
v_call: TRBV4-3; j_call: TRBJ1-2; d_call: NA; clone_size: once; cdr3_nt: TGCGCCAGCAGCCATCTCTCCGGGGCAACTAACTATGGCTACACCTTC; cdr3_aa: CASSHLSGATNYGYTF
v_call: TRBV7-7; j_call: TRBJ2-3; d_call: NA; clone_size: NA; cdr3_nt: TGTGCTAGCAGCCAAGGGACGGGCCCCCAGGATACGCAGTATTTT; cdr3_aa: CASSQGTGPQDTQYF
v_call: TRBV7-2; j_call: TRBJ2-7; d_call: TRBD2; clone_size: NA; cdr3_nt: TGTGCCAGCAGCTCGGGGGGGCGGGCCGACGAGCAGTACTTC; cdr3_aa: CASSSGGRADEQYF
v_call: TRBV20-1; j_call: TRBJ1-2; d_call: TRBD1; clone_size: NA; cdr3_nt: TGCAGTGCTGGACAGACAGGGCATAGTGCCTACACCTTC; cdr3_aa: CSAGQTGHSAYTF
v_call: TRBV29-1; j_call: TRBJ2-1; d_call: TRBD2; clone_size: NA; cdr3_nt: TGCAGCTTCGGGGGGGGGTTCAATGAGCAGTTCTTC; cdr3_aa: CSFGGGFNEQFF
v_call: TRBV7-9; j_call: TRBJ2-7; d_call: TRBD2; clone_size: NA; cdr3_nt: TGTGCCAGCAGCCGTAGCGGGGGGGCAGGAGAGCAGTACTTC; cdr3_aa: CASSRSGGAGEQYF
v_call: TRBV20-1; j_call: TRBJ1-2; d_call: NA; clone_size: NA; cdr3_nt: TGCAGTGCTAGAGCCACAGGAGCTAACTATGGCTACACCTTC; cdr3_aa: CSARATGANYGYTF
v_call: TRBV29-1; j_call: TRBJ1-1; d_call: TRBD1; clone_size: NA; cdr3_nt: TGCAGCGTTGCTTCCTCAACCGGGCAGGGGGGGACAGCTTTCTTT; cdr3_aa: CSVASSTGQGGTAFF
v_call: TRBV10-3; j_call: TRBJ2-3; d_call: NA; clone_size: NA; cdr3_nt: TGTGCCATCAGAGATGACACCAGCACAGATACGCAGTATTTT; cdr3_aa: CAIRDDTSTDTQYF
v_call: TRBV29-1; j_call: TRBJ1-2; d_call: NA; clone_size: NA; cdr3_nt: TGCAGCGTGGACCCACGGGGTAGTGGGGGCTACACCTTC; cdr3_aa: CSVDPRGSGGYTF
v_call: TRBV20-1; j_call: TRBJ2-5; d_call: TRBD1; clone_size: NA; cdr3_nt: TGCAGTGCGCCGGACAGGGGGGAGACCCAGTACTTC; cdr3_aa: CSAPDRGETQYF
v_call: TRBV7-9; j_call: TRBJ2-1; d_call: TRBD1; clone_size: NA; cdr3_nt: TGTGCCAGCAGCCCCAAGCTACGGGACAGCCACAATGAGCAGTTCTTC; cdr3_aa: CASSPKLRDSHNEQFF